The 8 T cell receptor beta chains presented below share a single source sample, sequenced in a study of blood T cell repertoires in COVID-19. The method was immunoSEQ multiplex PCR; TCRdb's version includes in-frame clones alone and lacks a portion of them. The data hold 60,000 to 70,000 clones, with approximately 84% observed a single time. Sequences were obtained from peripheral blood. The source is a man in his fifties or sixties with active COVID-19.

The chain uses TRBV27 and TRBJ2-7; TRBD1 matches at 8 bases. The ends lost 2 bases at V and 2 bases at J; junction bases unmatched: 5. CDR3 length equals 15 residues. The germline CDR1 and CDR2 sequences are MNHEY and SMNVEV (reference sequence). CDR3 loop: CASSLGQGATYEQYF. Written as DNA, the CDR3 is TGTGCCAGCAGTTTAGGGCAGGGGGCAACCTACGAGCAGTACTTC.

CDR3 protein: CASSVEGQGFNEQFF. CDR3 coding DNA: TGTGCCAGCAGCGTAGAGGGACAGGGGTTCAATGAGCAGTTCTTC. The rearrangement links TRBV9 to TRBJ2-1; 10 bases fit TRBD1. The CDR3 totals 15 residues. Germline values: CDR1 SGDLS, CDR2 YYNGEE. Unmatched junction bases numbered 3, after V lost 0 bases and J lost 6 bases.

The gene calls are TRBV7-9 and TRBJ2-1, with a possible D match to TRBD1 (6 bases). This CDR3 region has 15 residues. Per germline, CDR1 SEHNR and CDR2 FQNEAQ (reference sequence). Trimming removed 6 bases from V and 4 bases from J, with 16 bases in between. The CDR3 sequence is CASRDTGLGYNEQFF. Written as DNA, the CDR3 is TGTGCCAGCAGGGATACAGGGCTAGGGTACAATGAGCAGTTCTTC.

The chain recombines TRBV25-1 with TRBJ2-3; 7 positions match TRBD2. Germline V CDR1 and CDR2: MGHDK, SYGVNS. Trimming cost V 8 bases and J 11 bases; bases outside gene matches: 13. The CDR3 loop spans 13 amino acids. The CDR3 coding sequence is TGTGCCAGCGGGAGTGGGGGGAGGGACTGGCAGTATTTT. Protein product: CASGSGGRDWQYF.

This clone was found a few times. As DNA, the CDR3 is TGCGCCAGCAGCTCGCTAGCGGGAGGGGGAGTAGATACGCAGTATTTT. Protein sequence: CASSSLAGGGVDTQYF. The chain couples TRBV5-1 to TRBJ2-3; 12 nucleotides agree with TRBD2. CDR3 length equals 16 residues. Looked up from germline, CDR1 is SGHRS and CDR2 is YFSETQ. V shed 3 bases, J shed 5 bases, and the junction held 7 bases outside the gene matches.

V is TRBV6-5 and J is TRBJ2-2, with TRBD2 identical over 8 bases. The CDR3 is made up of 16 amino acids. Per the germline V gene, CDR1 is MNHEY and CDR2 is SVGAGI. Trimming took 1 base from V and 6 from J; bases not matched to a gene: 7. The CDR3 coding sequence is TGTGCCAGCAGTTACTTCCCCCAGCGGGGGTCCGGGGAGCTGTTTTTT. This sequence encodes CASSYFPQRGSGELFF.

The chain is built from TRBV5-6 and TRBJ1-1, with D perhaps TRBD1 (5 bases). V shed 2 bases and J shed 1 base, with 9 bases lying between them. The CDR3 consists of 14 residues. Germline CDR1 and CDR2: SGHDT and YYEEEE. The CDR3 DNA reads TGTGCCAGCAGCTTTTTGGGGCAGAACACTGAAGCTTTCTTT. Translation: CASSFLGQNTEAFF.

The chain carries TRBV19 and TRBJ1-2; D is uncertain. The length of the CDR3 is 12 residues. Germline CDR1 reads LNHDA; CDR2 reads SQIVND (reference sequence). V dropped 7 bases and J dropped 5 bases, with 11 bases sitting between them. The CDR3: CASTPGSYGYTF. As DNA, the CDR3 is TGTGCCAGTACCCCCGGGTCATATGGCTACACCTTC.